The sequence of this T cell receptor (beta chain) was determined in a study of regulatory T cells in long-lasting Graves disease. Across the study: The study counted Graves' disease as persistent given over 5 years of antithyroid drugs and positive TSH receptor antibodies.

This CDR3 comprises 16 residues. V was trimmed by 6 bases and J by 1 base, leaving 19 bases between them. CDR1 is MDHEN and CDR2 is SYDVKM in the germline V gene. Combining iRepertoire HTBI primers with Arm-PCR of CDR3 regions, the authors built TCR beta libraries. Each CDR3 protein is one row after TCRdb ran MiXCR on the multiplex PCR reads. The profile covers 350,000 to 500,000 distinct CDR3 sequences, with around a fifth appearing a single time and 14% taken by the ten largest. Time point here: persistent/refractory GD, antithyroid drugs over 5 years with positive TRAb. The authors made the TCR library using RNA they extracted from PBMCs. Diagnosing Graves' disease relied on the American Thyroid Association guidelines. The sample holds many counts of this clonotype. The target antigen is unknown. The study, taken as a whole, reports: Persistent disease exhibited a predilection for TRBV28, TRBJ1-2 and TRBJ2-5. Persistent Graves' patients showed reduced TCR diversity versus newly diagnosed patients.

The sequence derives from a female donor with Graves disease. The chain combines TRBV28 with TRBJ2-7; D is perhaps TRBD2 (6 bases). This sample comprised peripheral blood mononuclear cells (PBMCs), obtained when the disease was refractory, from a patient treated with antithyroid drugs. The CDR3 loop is CASSPRGGLGSYEQYF. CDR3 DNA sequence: TGTGCCAGCAGCCCAAGGGGAGGACTGGGTTCCTACGAGCAGTACTTC.